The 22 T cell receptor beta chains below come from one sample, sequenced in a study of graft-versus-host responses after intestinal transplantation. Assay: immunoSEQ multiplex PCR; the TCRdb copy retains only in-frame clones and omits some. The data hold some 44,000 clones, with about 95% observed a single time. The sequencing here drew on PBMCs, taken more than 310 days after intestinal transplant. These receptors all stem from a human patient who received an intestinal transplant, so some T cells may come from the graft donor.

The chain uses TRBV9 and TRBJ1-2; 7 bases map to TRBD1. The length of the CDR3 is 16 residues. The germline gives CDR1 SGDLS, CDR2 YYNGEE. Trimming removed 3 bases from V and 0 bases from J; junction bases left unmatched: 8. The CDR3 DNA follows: TGTGCCAGCAGCGGAAACAGGGGTGAGACTAACTATGGCTACACCTTC. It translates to CASSGNRGETNYGYTF.

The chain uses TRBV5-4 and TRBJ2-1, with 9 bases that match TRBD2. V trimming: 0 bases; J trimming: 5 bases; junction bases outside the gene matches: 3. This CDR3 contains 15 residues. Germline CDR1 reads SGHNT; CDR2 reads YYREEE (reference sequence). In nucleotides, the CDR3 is TGTGCCAGCAGCTTGGAGATAGCGGGGGACAATGAGCAGTTCTTC. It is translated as CASSLEIAGDNEQFF.

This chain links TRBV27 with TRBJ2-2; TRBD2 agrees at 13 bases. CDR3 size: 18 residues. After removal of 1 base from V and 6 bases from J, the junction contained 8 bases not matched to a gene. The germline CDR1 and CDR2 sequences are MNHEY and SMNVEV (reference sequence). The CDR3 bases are TGTGCCAGCAGTTTATATGGACTAGCGGGAGATTGGTCCGGGGAGCTGTTTTTT. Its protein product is CASSLYGLAGDWSGELFF.

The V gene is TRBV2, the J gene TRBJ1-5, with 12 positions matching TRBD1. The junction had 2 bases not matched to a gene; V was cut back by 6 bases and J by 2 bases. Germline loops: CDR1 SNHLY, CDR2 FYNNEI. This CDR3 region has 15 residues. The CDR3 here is CASSGTGGGNQPQHF. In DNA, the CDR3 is TGTGCCAGCAGCGGGACAGGGGGCGGCAATCAGCCCCAGCATTTT.

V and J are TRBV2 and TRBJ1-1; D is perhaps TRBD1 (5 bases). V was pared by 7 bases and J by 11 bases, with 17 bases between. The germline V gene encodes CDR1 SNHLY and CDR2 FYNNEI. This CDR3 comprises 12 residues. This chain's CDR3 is CASMGPRPGAFF. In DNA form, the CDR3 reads TGTGCCAGCATGGGGCCGCGACCGGGGGCTTTCTTT.

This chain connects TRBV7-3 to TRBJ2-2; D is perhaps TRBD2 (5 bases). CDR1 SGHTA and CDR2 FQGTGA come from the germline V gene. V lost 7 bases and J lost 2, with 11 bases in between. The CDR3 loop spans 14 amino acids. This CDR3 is CASKPGVNTGELFF. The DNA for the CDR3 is TGTGCCAGCAAACCCGGGGTAAACACCGGGGAGCTGTTTTTT.

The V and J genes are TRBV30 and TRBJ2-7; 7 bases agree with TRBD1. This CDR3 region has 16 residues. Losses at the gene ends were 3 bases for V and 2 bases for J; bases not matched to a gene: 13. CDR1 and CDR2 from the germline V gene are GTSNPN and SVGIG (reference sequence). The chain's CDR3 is CAWSDTSWTGAYEQYF. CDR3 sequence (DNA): TGTGCCTGGAGCGATACGTCCTGGACAGGCGCCTACGAGCAGTACTTC.

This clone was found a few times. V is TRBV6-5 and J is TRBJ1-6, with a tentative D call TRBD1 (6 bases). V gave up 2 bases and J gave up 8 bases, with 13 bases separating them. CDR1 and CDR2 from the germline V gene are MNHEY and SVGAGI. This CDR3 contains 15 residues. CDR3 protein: CASSYRGGDDSPLHF. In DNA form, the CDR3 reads TGTGCCAGCAGTTACAGGGGGGGAGACGATTCACCCCTCCACTTT.

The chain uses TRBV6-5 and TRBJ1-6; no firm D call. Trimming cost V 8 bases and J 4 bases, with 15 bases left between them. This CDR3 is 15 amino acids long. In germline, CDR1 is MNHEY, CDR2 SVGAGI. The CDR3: CASGLLSPYNSPLHF. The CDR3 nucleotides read TGTGCCAGCGGCTTACTGTCTCCTTATAATTCACCCCTCCACTTT.

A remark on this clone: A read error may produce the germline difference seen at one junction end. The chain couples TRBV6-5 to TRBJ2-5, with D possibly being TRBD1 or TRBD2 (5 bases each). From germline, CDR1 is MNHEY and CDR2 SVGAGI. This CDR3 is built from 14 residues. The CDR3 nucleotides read TGTGCCATCAGTGCGTCAGGGAGATGGGAGACCCAGTACTTC. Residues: CAISASGRWETQYF.

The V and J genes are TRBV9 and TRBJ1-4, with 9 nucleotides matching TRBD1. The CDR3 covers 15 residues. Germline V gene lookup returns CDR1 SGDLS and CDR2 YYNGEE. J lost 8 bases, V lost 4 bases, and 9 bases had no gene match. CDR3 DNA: TGTGCCAGCAGCTCAACACAGGGGGCTCAGGAAAAACTGTTTTTT. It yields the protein CASSSTQGAQEKLFF.

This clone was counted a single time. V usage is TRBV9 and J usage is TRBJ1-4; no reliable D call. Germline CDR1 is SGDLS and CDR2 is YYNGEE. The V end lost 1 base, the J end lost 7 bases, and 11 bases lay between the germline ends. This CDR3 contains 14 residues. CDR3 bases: TGTGCCAGCAGCGTATCCCCGGAGGGTGAAAAACTGTTTTTT. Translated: CASSVSPEGEKLFF.

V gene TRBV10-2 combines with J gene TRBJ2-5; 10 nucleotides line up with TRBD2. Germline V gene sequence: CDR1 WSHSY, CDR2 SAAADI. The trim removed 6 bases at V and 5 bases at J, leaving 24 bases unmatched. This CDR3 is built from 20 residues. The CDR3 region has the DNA TGCGCCAGCAGGAGCTCCCTTAGCCCGGGGTTACTAGCGGGGAGGGAGACCCAGTACTTC. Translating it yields CASRSSLSPGLLAGRETQYF.

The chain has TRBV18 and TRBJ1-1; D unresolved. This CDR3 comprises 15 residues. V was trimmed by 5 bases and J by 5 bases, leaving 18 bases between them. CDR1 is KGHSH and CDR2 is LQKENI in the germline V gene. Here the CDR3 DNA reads TGTGCCAGCTCAAGAAGGAATTCTTTGGGGACTGAAGCTTTCTTT. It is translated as CASSRRNSLGTEAFF.

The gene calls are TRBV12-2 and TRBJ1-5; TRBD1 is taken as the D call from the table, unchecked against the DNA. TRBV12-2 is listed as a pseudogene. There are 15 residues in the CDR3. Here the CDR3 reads CASRLDRACNQPQHF. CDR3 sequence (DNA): TGTGCAAGTCGCTTAGACAGGGCTTGCAATCAGCCCCAGCATTTT.

The CDR3 sequence: CASRDRAGNTIYF. CDR3 in DNA: TGTGCCAGCAGAGACAGGGCCGGAAACACCATATATTTT. The chain is built from TRBV6-1 and TRBJ1-3; 7 positions agree with TRBD1. The CDR3 runs 13 residues. Germline V CDR1 and CDR2: MNHNS, SASEGT. The V gene end was trimmed by 6 bases and the J gene end by 4 bases; junction bases not matched to a gene: 3.

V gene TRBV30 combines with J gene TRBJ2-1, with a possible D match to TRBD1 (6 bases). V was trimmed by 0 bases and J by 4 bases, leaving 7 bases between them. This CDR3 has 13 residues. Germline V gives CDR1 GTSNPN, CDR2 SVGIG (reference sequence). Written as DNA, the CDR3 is TGTGCCTGGAGTGTGGGACAATACAATGAGCAGTTCTTC. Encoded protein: CAWSVGQYNEQFF. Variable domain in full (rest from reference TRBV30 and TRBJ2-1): SQTIHQWPATLVQPVGSPLSLECTVEGTSNPNLYWYRQAAGRGLQLLFYSVGIGQISSEVPQNLSASRPQDRQFILSSKKLLLSDSGFYLCAWSVGQYNEQFFGPGTRLTVL.

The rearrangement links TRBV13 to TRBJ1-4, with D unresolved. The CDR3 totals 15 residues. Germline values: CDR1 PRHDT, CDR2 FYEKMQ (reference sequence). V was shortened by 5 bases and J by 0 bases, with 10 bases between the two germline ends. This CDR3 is CASSLRVATNEKLFF. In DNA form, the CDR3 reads TGTGCCAGCAGCCTACGGGTTGCAACTAATGAAAAACTGTTTTTT. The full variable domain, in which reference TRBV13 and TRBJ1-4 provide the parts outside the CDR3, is AAGVIQSPRHLIKEKRETATLKCYPIPRHDTVYWYQQGPGQDPQFLISFYEKMQSDKGSIPDRFSAQQFSDYHSELNMSSLELGDSALYFCASSLRVATNEKLFFGSGTQLSVL.

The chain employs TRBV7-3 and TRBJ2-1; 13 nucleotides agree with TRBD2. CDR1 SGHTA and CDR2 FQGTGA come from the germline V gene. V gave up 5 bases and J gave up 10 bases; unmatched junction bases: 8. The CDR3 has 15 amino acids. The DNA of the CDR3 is TGTGCCAGCAGCGCGACTAGCGGGGGGTTAAAAGAGCAGTTCTTC. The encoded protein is CASSATSGGLKEQFF. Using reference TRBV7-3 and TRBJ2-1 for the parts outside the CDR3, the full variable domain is GAGVSQTPSNKVTEKGKYVELRCDPISGHTALYWYRQSLGQGPEFLIYFQGTGAADDSGLPNDRFFAVRPEGSVSTLKIQRTERGDSAVYLCASSATSGGLKEQFFGPGTRLTVL.

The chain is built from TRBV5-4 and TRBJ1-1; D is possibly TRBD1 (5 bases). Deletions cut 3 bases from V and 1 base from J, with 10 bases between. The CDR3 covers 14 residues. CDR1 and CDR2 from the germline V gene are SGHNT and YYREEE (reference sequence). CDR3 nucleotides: TGTGCCAGCAGCTGGGGGACCGCGAACACTGAAGCTTTCTTT. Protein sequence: CASSWGTANTEAFF.

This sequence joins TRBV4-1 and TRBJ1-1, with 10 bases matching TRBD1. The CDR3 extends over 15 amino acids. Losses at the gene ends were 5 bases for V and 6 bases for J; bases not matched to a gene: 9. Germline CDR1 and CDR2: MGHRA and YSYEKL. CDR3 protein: CASSTGQGPQAEAFF. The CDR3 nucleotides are TGCGCCAGCAGCACGGGACAGGGGCCCCAAGCTGAAGCTTTCTTT.

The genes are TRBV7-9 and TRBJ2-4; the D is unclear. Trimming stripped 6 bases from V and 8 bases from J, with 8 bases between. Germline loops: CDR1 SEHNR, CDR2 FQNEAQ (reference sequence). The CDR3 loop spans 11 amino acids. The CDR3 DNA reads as TGTGCCAGCAGTCAGGCGTACATTCAGTACTTC. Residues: CASSQAYIQYF.